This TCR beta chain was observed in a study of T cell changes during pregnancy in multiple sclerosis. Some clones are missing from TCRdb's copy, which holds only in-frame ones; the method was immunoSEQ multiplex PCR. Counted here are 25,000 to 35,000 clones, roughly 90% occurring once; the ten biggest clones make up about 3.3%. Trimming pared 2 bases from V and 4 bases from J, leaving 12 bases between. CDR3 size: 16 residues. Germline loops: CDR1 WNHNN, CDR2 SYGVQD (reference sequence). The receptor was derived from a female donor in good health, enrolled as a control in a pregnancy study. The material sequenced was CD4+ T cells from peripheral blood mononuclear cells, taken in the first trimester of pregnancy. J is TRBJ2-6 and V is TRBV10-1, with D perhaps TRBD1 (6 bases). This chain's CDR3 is CASSEGAGAGANVLTF. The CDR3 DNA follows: TGCGCCAGCAGTGAGGGGGCAGGGGCCGGGGCCAACGTCCTGACTTTC.